The present T cell receptor (beta chain) was sequenced within a study of T cell repertoires in cytomegalovirus infection. General study results and limits: HLA-C-restricted CMV clonotypes gave the most frequent clonotype in two of eight donors.

TCRdb passed the reads through MiXCR, listing each CDR3 protein once. This table holds 200,000 or so distinct CDR3 sequences, approximately 30% found once. In the case of this clonotype: Its antigen is currently unknown. This clone may be a read error of a much larger clone one base away.

The clonotype comes from a human donor in good health (CMV status not recorded). Some clones in this sample may be carry-over from other donors' samples. Sample: PBMCs.

The CDR3 reads CASSFGWAGKVNEQFF. CDR3 DNA: TGTGCCAGCAGCTTCGGGTGGGCAGGGAAGGTTAATGAGCAGTTCTTC. The genes are TRBV7-2 and TRBJ2-1, with D maybe TRBD1 (5 bases). Per germline, CDR1 SGHTA and CDR2 FQGNSA. The CDR3 runs 16 residues. The germline V and J ends were trimmed by 3 bases and 7 bases, with 19 bases remaining between them.